Shown below are 3 T cell receptor beta chains from a single sample sequenced in a study of cytomegalovirus exposure and HLA in healthy donors. The PCR used 60 Vbeta and 13 Jbeta primers. Libraries were prepared by immunoSEQ multiplex PCR; TCRdb keeps only in-frame clonotypes and omits some of them. The sample lists roughly 120,000 clones, around 80% seen once, with roughly 2% in the top ten. Material: PBMCs. The receptors shown here come from a man between 18 and 29 years old in good health and CMV-seronegative.

This chain connects TRBV21-1 to TRBJ2-1; the table's D call, TRBD2, has no DNA check behind it. TRBV21-1 is a listed pseudogene. This CDR3 region has 17 residues. Here the CDR3 DNA reads TGTGCCAGCAGCAATTTGCGGGAGGGCCCATTATTAGATGAGCAGTTCTTC. Translated, it gives CASSNLREGPLLDEQFF.

V gene TRBV2 combines with J gene TRBJ1-1, with 8 bases that match TRBD1. The germline V gene has CDR1 SNHLY and CDR2 FYNNEI. V dropped 6 bases and J dropped 4; count of bases not matched to a gene: 4. This CDR3 has 13 amino acids. CDR3 DNA sequence: TGTGCCAGCAGATCAGGGGGCGGCACTGAAGCTTTCTTT. Amino acids: CASRSGGGTEAFF.

This chain uses TRBV7-7 with TRBJ2-3; 11 nucleotides match TRBD2. The germline gives CDR1 SSHAT, CDR2 FNYEAQ (reference sequence). J lost 5 bases, V lost 6 bases, and 19 bases had no gene match. The CDR3 loop spans 19 amino acids. The chain's CDR3 is CASSERTSGSAITLDTQYF. The CDR3 DNA reads as TGTGCCAGCAGTGAACGAACTAGCGGGAGTGCGATAACACTAGATACGCAGTATTTT.